A selection of T cell receptor beta chains follows, all from one sample in a study of shared clonotypes between healthy human individuals. Using immunoSEQ multiplex PCR, the repertoire was profiled, and TCRdb retains in-frame clones only, with some absent. The table shows about 2,100,000 clones, with about 93% occurring only once. Specimen: naive CD8+ T cells from PBMCs. Every receptor here comes from a man aged 18 to 29 in good health. Some clones in this sample may be carry-over from other donors' samples. CDR3s include the opening cysteine and the closing phenylalanine or tryptophan. D genes are given only for firm matches. Size is stated for part of the rows, as once, few or many counts, or as a class when the clone is expanded.

TRBD2 | TRBJ2-3 | - | TRBV7-8 | CASSLGTSGTDTQYF | TGTGCCAGCAGCCTCGGGACTAGCGGCACAGATACGCAGTATTTT
- | TRBJ2-7 | - | TRBV7-6 | CASSSRDNPYEQYF | TGTGCCAGCAGCTCCCGGGACAATCCCTACGAGCAGTACTTC
- | TRBJ2-3 | - | TRBV19 | CASSLRRGGITDTQYF | TGTGCCAGTAGTCTCCGGCGTGGCGGAATTACAGATACGCAGTATTTT
TRBD1 | TRBJ2-7 | - | TRBV11-2 | CASREWTGGAEQYF | TGTGCCAGCAGAGAGTGGACAGGGGGCGCCGAGCAGTACTTC
TRBD1 | TRBJ2-1 | - | TRBV7-3 | CAPGQGPYYEQFF | TGTGCCCCCGGACAGGGTCCGTACTATGAGCAGTTCTTC
- | TRBJ1-1 | - | TRBV7-6 | CASSSVAEGFF | TGTGCCAGCAGCTCCGTTGCCGAAGGCTTCTTT
- | TRBJ1-1 | - | TRBV6-5 | CASSYSPGVNTEAFF | TGTGCCAGCAGTTACTCCCCAGGGGTGAACACTGAAGCTTTCTTT
- | TRBJ2-7 | - | TRBV28 | CASSLEGHPGYEQYF | TGTGCCAGCAGTTTAGAGGGACACCCGGGCTACGAGCAGTACTTC
TRBD2 | TRBJ2-2 | - | TRBV10-3 | CAIRTSDTGELFF | TGTGCCATCAGGACTAGCGACACCGGGGAGCTGTTTTTT
- | TRBJ2-3 | - | TRBV7-7 | CASSLGRLDTQYF | TGTGCCAGCAGTTTAGGTCGTTTAGATACGCAGTATTTT
- | TRBJ2-1 | - | TRBV19 | CASSIDLEGLIYNEQFF | TGTGCCAGTAGTATAGATTTGGAGGGGCTCATCTACAATGAGCAGTTCTTC
TRBD2 | TRBJ2-7 | - | TRBV9 | CASSVGTSGGLDYEQYF | TGTGCCAGCAGCGTCGGGACTAGCGGGGGACTAGACTACGAGCAGTACTTC
- | TRBJ1-1 | few | TRBV4-1 | CASSQDQGNTEAFF | TGCGCCAGCAGCCAAGATCAGGGGAACACTGAAGCTTTCTTT
- | TRBJ1-1 | - | TRBV7-2 | CASSSGPNTEAFF | TGTGCCAGCAGCTCAGGACCGAACACTGAAGCTTTCTTT
- | TRBJ1-1 | - | TRBV4-2 | CASSQEPWTEGSNTEAFF | TGTGCCAGCAGCCAAGAACCGTGGACGGAAGGGTCGAACACTGAAGCTTTCTTT
- | TRBJ1-2 | - | TRBV7-9 | CASSLDMTGRVYGYTF | TGTGCCAGCAGCTTAGACATGACGGGCCGGGTCTATGGCTACACCTTC
- | TRBJ2-3 | - | TRBV10-3 | CAISTRDSSTDTQYF | TGTGCCATCAGTACCAGGGACTCCTCCACAGATACGCAGTATTTT
- | TRBJ1-2 | - | TRBV27 | CASSSSGWNYGYTF | TGTGCCAGCAGTTCGTCAGGGTGGAACTATGGCTACACCTTC
- | TRBJ2-3 | - | TRBV2 | CASSGGPDTQYF | TGTGCCAGCTCCGGGGGGCCAGATACGCAGTATTTT
TRBD1 | TRBJ2-1 | - | TRBV6-5 | CATGNRGSYNEQFF | TGTGCCACCGGGAACAGGGGGAGCTACAATGAGCAGTTCTTC
TRBD1 | TRBJ2-5 | - | TRBV28 | CASSLIRTGKATQYF | TGTGCCAGCAGTTTAATCCGGACAGGGAAGGCGACCCAGTACTTC
TRBD1 | TRBJ1-1 | - | TRBV7-9 | CASSPRQGSGTEAFF | TGTGCCAGCAGCCCGAGACAGGGCTCGGGCACTGAAGCTTTCTTT
- | TRBJ1-1 | - | TRBV6-5 | CASTPGKGTEAFF | TGTGCCAGTACGCCCGGGAAAGGAACTGAAGCTTTCTTT
TRBD2 | TRBJ2-7 | - | TRBV27 | CASSQATSGLKDEQYF | TGTGCCAGCAGTCAAGCCACTAGCGGGCTCAAGGACGAGCAGTACTTC
- | TRBJ2-7 | - | TRBV14 | CASSPYPYEQYF | TGTGCCAGCAGCCCTTACCCTTACGAGCAGTACTTC
- | TRBJ1-4 | - | TRBV7-8 | CASSFGGGFGEKLFF | TGTGCCAGCAGCTTCGGGGGCGGATTCGGGGAAAAACTGTTTTTT
- | TRBJ1-2 | - | TRBV5-1 | CASSPTFAGDGYGYTF | TGCGCCAGCAGCCCAACCTTTGCAGGGGACGGCTATGGCTACACCTTC
- | TRBJ1-3 | - | TRBV6-5 | CASSLVRGSGNTIYF | TGTGCCAGCAGTTTGGTCAGGGGCTCTGGAAACACCATATATTTT
- | TRBJ2-7 | - | TRBV7-8 | CASSLSAYEQYF | TGTGCCAGCAGCTTATCGGCCTACGAGCAGTACTTC
- | TRBJ2-5 | - | TRBV9 | CASNGGGYQETQYF | TGTGCCAGCAACGGGGGCGGCTACCAAGAGACCCAGTACTTC